This T cell receptor (beta chain) was identified in a study of CD8 T cells in Susac syndrome. With 2 bases removed from V and 5 bases from J, the gap between germline ends came to 10 bases. CDR1 and CDR2 from the germline V gene are SEHNR and FQNEAQ (reference sequence). This CDR3 is built from 14 residues. RNA was extracted with the RNeasy kit, and a quantity of about 0.5 to 1 ug was reverse transcribed using random hexamers. An immunoSEQ multiplex PCR generated amplified TCR beta CDR3 products spanning 54 Vbeta and 13 Jbeta. TCRdb independently ran MiXCR on the immunoSEQ multiplex PCR reads; one entry per CDR3 protein. The table has 130,000 to 150,000 distinct CDR3 sequences, 90% to 95% seen once. This clonotype was found once. The antigen is unknown. Study-level findings and limits: Acknowledgment was made by the study that its TCR sequencing and HLA analysis involved a relatively small number of individuals.

The T cells that were sequenced for TCR beta were CD8+ and CD4+ cells from blood. This receptor was identified in a human donor in good health. Specimen: CD8+ T cells from PBMCs. The chain uses TRBV7-9 and TRBJ2-1; no reliable D call. The CDR3 is CASSLLADHNEQFF. The CDR3 nucleotides are TGTGCCAGCAGCTTATTAGCAGACCACAATGAGCAGTTCTTC.